This T cell receptor (beta chain) was sequenced during a study of blood T cell repertoires in COVID-19 (dated by TCRdb to 2020 to 2022). Study-wide context: Samples covering the acute and convalescent phases of COVID-19 were provided by collaborators in the United States, Italy and Spain. The material from the prospective study consisted of cDNA or gDNA derived from T cells, B-cell-depleted T cells, or PBMCs. Subjects who had been exposed to COVID-19, were actively infected with it, or had recovered from it provided the deeply sampled blood TCRbeta repertoires that made up the dataset. A de-identified subject ID, COVID-19 status, age in years and sex were almost always included in the sample metadata. A freely available public database, intended as a resource for researchers studying the immune response to SARS-CoV-2, is where the repertoires were released. HLA class I and class II types, where available, came from metadata supplied by the sample provider rather than from assay-based typing. The samples were drawn from the first 160 participants of the ongoing ImmuneRACE study and from 950 to 1,500 subjects provided by 6 global collaborators. General conclusions and limits of the study: How much clinical and demographic metadata was included differed by source and by participant, and the metadata was provided uncurated.

Trimming leaves V shorter by 3 bases and J shorter by 7 bases, with the junction holding 3 bases beyond the gene matches. The CDR3 goes from the cysteine to the phenylalanine over 13 residues. This entry keeps only the CDR3 DNA: 39 bases, framed from base 1. CDR1 is given as DFQATT and CDR2 as SNEGSKA, both from the germline V gene (reference sequence). In Seattle, one collaborating source enrolled patients while the infection was active and tracked those patients longitudinally over the course of disease. Whole blood was collected in K2EDTA tubes by collaborating institutions according to the institutions' own protocols. Collaborator samples were shipped for TCRbeta analysis as frozen whole blood, isolated PBMCs, or DNA extracted from either sample type. To note about this clone: Its antigen has not been determined. There are no base qualities to consult, and no much larger clone falls within one base.

The immunoSEQ Assay, a bias-controlled multiplex PCR, was used to amplify TCRbeta CDR3 regions from genomic DNA. Per the original workflow: Within the assay, amplification of reference gene primers was used to estimate how many nucleated cells each sample contained. Sequence reads were collapsed and filtered to measure the absolute abundance of every unique TCRbeta CDR3 rearrangement. For each sample, productive Simpson clonality was calculated as the square root of Simpson's diversity index across productive rearrangements. The table comes from immuneACCESS by way of TCRdb, which keeps in-frame sequences with V and J called. Part of the clones is missing from these tables; in studies checked, under half for an unresolved V gene and the rest for unknown reasons. That table gives V, J and clone size, and the DNA gave D and trimming. This sample gives 300,000 to 350,000 clones in total; about 90% of them show up just once. The ten biggest clones cover 7.3% of the sample.

The sequence was obtained from an older woman with COVID-19, enrolled during active disease. The chain is made from TRBV20-1 and TRBJ1-6; a stretch of 7 junction bases matches TRBD1. The sample taken for sequencing was peripheral blood. The DNA is as follows: TGCAGTGCTAGTGTGACAGGGAATTCACCCCTCCACTTT. The translation is CSASVTGNSPLHF.